This TCR beta chain was found in a study of cytomegalovirus exposure and HLA in healthy donors. Looking at the study overall: From donors who were HLA-typed, an early data release held about 85 million unique TCRs.

Broader study findings: Relative to the approximately 670-donor mean, N-insertions were reportedly fewer in an Asian-associated ancestry cluster in a later analysis. CMV serostatus was the sole immune exposure data available.

Notes on this clone: Its matching antigen is unknown.

The CDR3 is made up of 14 amino acids. V was trimmed by 4 bases and J by 7 bases, leaving 14 bases between them. Germline V gene data show CDR1 as SNHLY and CDR2 as FYNNEI. PCR used 60 Vbeta primers and 13 Jbeta primers. Methods used by the authors: An analysis that came later counted 77 million or so unique TCR beta chains, approximately 10 million shared. TCRdb keeps only in-frame clones here, not all; method: immunoSEQ multiplex PCR. The D gene and trimming were derived from the DNA, and the V and J assignments and clone size from that table. The repertoire has 150,000 to 200,000 clones, around 83% of them found once; the top ten carry under 7.5%.

This clonotype was sampled from a woman in her forties or fifties in good health and CMV-seropositive. The V and J genes are TRBV2 and TRBJ2-1, with unresolved D. Sequencing input: PBMCs. The CDR3 region has the DNA TGTGCCAGCAGTGGATCAGGCGAAGGTAATGAGCAGTTCTTC. It is translated as CASSGSGEGNEQFF. Complete variable domain (other parts from reference TRBV2 and TRBJ2-1): EPEVTQTPSHQVTQMGQEVILRCVPISNHLYFYWYRQILGQKVEFLVSFYNNEISEKSEIFDDQFSVERPDGSNFTLKIRSTKLEDSAMYFCASSGSGEGNEQFFGPGTRLTVL.